The 2 T cell receptor beta chains listed next were all sequenced from one sample in a study of cytomegalovirus exposure and HLA in healthy donors. 60 Vbeta and 13 Jbeta primers were used in PCR. Sequenced by immunoSEQ multiplex PCR; TCRdb stores in-frame clones only, minus some. The sample contains some 250,000 clones, 81% of which appear only once. The sequenced sample was PBMCs. These receptors originate from a woman aged 55-70 years in good health and CMV-seropositive.

The chain joins TRBV6-6 to TRBJ2-7; 7 bases map to TRBD1. The V and J ends lost 5 bases and 9 bases, in that order; junction bases with no gene match: 7. CDR3 length: 12 amino acids. Per the germline V gene, CDR1 is MNHNY and CDR2 is SVGAGI (reference sequence). CDR3 protein: CASSPDRSRQYF. The DNA of the CDR3 is TGTGCCAGCAGTCCGGACAGGTCGCGGCAGTACTTC.

The chain couples TRBV10-3 to TRBJ2-1; 13 nucleotides line up with TRBD2. Germline-derived CDR1 and CDR2 are ENHRY and SYGVKD. The CDR3 covers 18 residues. With 0 bases clipped from V and 5 bases from J, the junction kept 7 bases outside the gene matches. The CDR3 loop is CAISESTSGRAANNEQFF. The CDR3 region has the DNA TGTGCCATCAGTGAGTCAACTAGCGGGAGGGCCGCGAACAATGAGCAGTTCTTC.